This T cell receptor (beta chain) emerged from a study of blood T cell repertoires in COVID-19. The data were produced by immunoSEQ multiplex PCR, yet TCRdb's version contains in-frame clones alone and is incomplete. The sample shows about 160,000 clones, roughly 82% of them seen only once. V was cut by 5 bases and J by 2 bases, with 9 bases left in between. Germline CDR1 reads SGHDT; CDR2 reads YYEEEE. The CDR3 is made up of 13 amino acids. The origin of this receptor is a human donor with acute or convalescent COVID-19. The donor label of this sample is uncertain. The chain has TRBV5-6 and TRBJ2-3, with D possibly matching TRBD1 (6 bases). Sequencing was performed on peripheral blood. This CDR3 reads CASRRQVTDTQYF. CDR3 nucleotide sequence: TGTGCCAGCAGGCGACAGGTCACAGATACGCAGTATTTT.